Below, one TCR beta chain is given with its context. The data derive from a study of blood T cell repertoires in COVID-19. Germline CDR1 reads SEHNR; CDR2 reads FQNEAQ (reference sequence). The CDR3 runs 16 residues. The J segment lost 9 bases and the V segment lost 0 bases, leaving 6 bases of the junction unmatched. Measured with immunoSEQ multiplex PCR; TCRdb has only the in-frame clones, and not every one. The table records under 200,000 clones, 83% of them present only once. The origin of this receptor is a human donor in a cohort sampled during active COVID-19. The chain uses TRBV7-9 and TRBJ2-1; 12 bases align to TRBD2. The sample taken for sequencing was peripheral blood. The CDR3 sequence: CASSLAGATSGGEQFF. The CDR3 DNA sequence: TGTGCCAGCAGCTTAGCGGGGGCGACTAGCGGGGGTGAGCAGTTCTTC.